The rows below give T cell receptor beta chains drawn from one sample of a study of T cell responses to AZD1222 COVID-19 vaccine. TCRdb's table, derived via immunoSEQ multiplex PCR, lists solely in-frame clones and lacks some. Here the sample spans roughly 100,000 clones, over 75% being singletons. Sequencing was performed on peripheral blood, taken on day 0 of AZD1222 vaccination. The receptors were gathered from an adult in good health. The CDR3 runs from the conserved cysteine through the conserved F or W. A D gene is named only where the DNA matches it firmly. The size entry is marked missing in some rows and otherwise reads once, few, many or a size class.

d_call: -
clone_size: -
j_call: TRBJ1-3
v_call: TRBV5-1
cdr3_nt: TGCGCCAGCAGCACGGGACCCAGGGAAAACACCATATATTTT
cdr3_aa: CASSTGPRENTIYF

d_call: -
clone_size: -
j_call: TRBJ2-5
v_call: TRBV5-1
cdr3_nt: TGCGCCAGCAGCTTGGGAGTCGGAGGGAGCGAGACCCAGTACTTC
cdr3_aa: CASSLGVGGSETQYF

d_call: -
clone_size: -
j_call: TRBJ1-1
v_call: TRBV29-1
cdr3_nt: TGCAGCGTCTCGGCCCTGGGATTCCCTGAAGCTTTCTTT
cdr3_aa: CSVSALGFPEAFF

d_call: TRBD2
clone_size: -
j_call: TRBJ2-1
v_call: TRBV7-2
cdr3_nt: TGTGCCAGCAGCTTGTCGGGGGGGCTTGGTGAGCAGTTCTTC
cdr3_aa: CASSLSGGLGEQFF

d_call: -
clone_size: -
j_call: TRBJ2-7
v_call: TRBV15
cdr3_nt: TGTGCCACCCGCTCAGGGATTGCCCGGGGCGAGCAGTACTTC
cdr3_aa: CATRSGIARGEQYF

d_call: -
clone_size: -
j_call: TRBJ2-2
v_call: TRBV7-9
cdr3_nt: TGTGCCAGCAGCTCCCGGCAGGGAGGGAACACCGGGGAGCTGTTTTTT
cdr3_aa: CASSSRQGGNTGELFF

d_call: -
clone_size: -
j_call: TRBJ2-5
v_call: TRBV2
cdr3_nt: TGTGCCAGCACCGACCCGGGGACTGTACAAGGAAAGACCCAGTACTTC
cdr3_aa: CASTDPGTVQGKTQYF

d_call: TRBD1
clone_size: -
j_call: TRBJ1-2
v_call: TRBV6-5
cdr3_nt: TGTGCCAGCAGTTACAGGACAGGGACCTATGGCTACACCTTC
cdr3_aa: CASSYRTGTYGYTF

d_call: TRBD1
clone_size: -
j_call: TRBJ1-5
v_call: TRBV28
cdr3_nt: TGTGCCAGCAGACAGCCGGGACAGGGGGCCGGTCAGCCCCAGCATTTT
cdr3_aa: CASRQPGQGAGQPQHF

d_call: -
clone_size: -
j_call: TRBJ1-4
v_call: TRBV4-1
cdr3_nt: TGCGCCAGCAGCCAAGCGTTACAGATTAATGAAAAACTGTTTTTT
cdr3_aa: CASSQALQINEKLFF

d_call: -
clone_size: -
j_call: TRBJ2-7
v_call: TRBV28
cdr3_nt: TGTGCCAGCAGTCTTAGTATTCCTCTCTACGAGCAGTACTTC
cdr3_aa: CASSLSIPLYEQYF

d_call: TRBD1
clone_size: -
j_call: TRBJ2-1
v_call: TRBV11-1
cdr3_nt: TGTGCCAGCAGCGCAGGGGGCGCATTATGGGAGCAGTTCTTC
cdr3_aa: CASSAGGALWEQFF

d_call: -
clone_size: -
j_call: TRBJ2-1
v_call: TRBV4-1
cdr3_nt: TGCGCCAGCAGCCAATTCGATGCCGAAAAGCAGTTCTTC
cdr3_aa: CASSQFDAEKQFF

d_call: -
clone_size: -
j_call: TRBJ2-2
v_call: TRBV25-1
cdr3_nt: TGTGCCAGCAGTGAATATGGGGCGAACGGGGAGCTGTTTTTT
cdr3_aa: CASSEYGANGELFF

d_call: -
clone_size: -
j_call: TRBJ1-5
v_call: TRBV28
cdr3_nt: TGTGCCAGCAGTTTAGTCGGGGGCGTGGGTCAGCCCCAGCATTTT
cdr3_aa: CASSLVGGVGQPQHF

d_call: TRBD1
clone_size: -
j_call: TRBJ1-4
v_call: TRBV27
cdr3_nt: TGTGCCAGCAGTTTTCATACGCGGCTTGGAAGGGGGCCTGAAAAACTGTTTTTT
cdr3_aa: CASSFHTRLGRGPEKLFF

d_call: TRBD1
clone_size: -
j_call: TRBJ1-1
v_call: TRBV5-6
cdr3_nt: TGTGCCAGCAGCCCGAAGCGGGGACTTCACAGGGGCGGCACTGAAGCTTTCTTT
cdr3_aa: CASSPKRGLHRGGTEAFF

d_call: -
clone_size: -
j_call: TRBJ2-1
v_call: TRBV19
cdr3_nt: TGTGCCAGTAGTATGATGACTAGAAATGAGCAGTTCTTC
cdr3_aa: CASSMMTRNEQFF

d_call: TRBD2
clone_size: -
j_call: TRBJ2-3
v_call: TRBV4-2
cdr3_nt: TGTGCCAGCAGCCAAACTAGCGGGAGGCCAGATACGCAGTATTTT
cdr3_aa: CASSQTSGRPDTQYF

d_call: -
clone_size: -
j_call: TRBJ1-1
v_call: TRBV4-1
cdr3_nt: TGCGCCAGCAGCCAAGGCCCTGGAGGGGAGGGCTTCGAAGCTTTCTTT
cdr3_aa: CASSQGPGGEGFEAFF

d_call: -
clone_size: -
j_call: TRBJ2-7
v_call: TRBV5-1
cdr3_nt: TGCGCCAGCAGCTTGGAGGCAGGGGTCCTCTTCTACGAGCAGTACTTC
cdr3_aa: CASSLEAGVLFYEQYF

d_call: TRBD2
clone_size: -
j_call: TRBJ2-3
v_call: TRBV7-2
cdr3_nt: TGTGCCAGCAGCTCCCGAGGCGCGACTAGCGGGTTCCGTCCAGATACGCAGTATTTT
cdr3_aa: CASSSRGATSGFRPDTQYF

d_call: -
clone_size: few
j_call: TRBJ1-3
v_call: TRBV27
cdr3_nt: TGTGCCAGCAGCCCCAGACACTCTGGAAACACCATATATTTT
cdr3_aa: CASSPRHSGNTIYF

d_call: TRBD1
clone_size: -
j_call: TRBJ1-6
v_call: TRBV19
cdr3_nt: TGTGCCAGTAGTATGGGACAGGGTATGAGATATAATTCACCCCTCCACTTT
cdr3_aa: CASSMGQGMRYNSPLHF

d_call: -
clone_size: -
j_call: TRBJ1-1
v_call: TRBV10-1
cdr3_nt: TGCGCCAGCAGTGAAAACAGGGACATGAACACTGAAGCTTTCTTT
cdr3_aa: CASSENRDMNTEAFF

d_call: -
clone_size: once
j_call: TRBJ1-1
v_call: TRBV14
cdr3_nt: TGTGCCAGCAGCCAGGCACAGAACACTGAAGCTTTCTTT
cdr3_aa: CASSQAQNTEAFF

d_call: -
clone_size: -
j_call: TRBJ1-2
v_call: TRBV27
cdr3_nt: TGTGCCTCCCGCCGGGGGCCCGGAGGGGGCTACACCTTC
cdr3_aa: CASRRGPGGGYTF

d_call: TRBD2
clone_size: -
j_call: TRBJ2-2
v_call: TRBV2
cdr3_nt: TGTGCCAGCAGAGTTGGACTAGCGGGGAGCGGGGAGCTGTTTTTT
cdr3_aa: CASRVGLAGSGELFF

d_call: -
clone_size: -
j_call: TRBJ2-1
v_call: TRBV6-2/TRBV6-3
cdr3_nt: TGTGCCAGCAGTTGGTCACCGCCTTCCTACAATGAGCAGTTCTTC
cdr3_aa: CASSWSPPSYNEQFF